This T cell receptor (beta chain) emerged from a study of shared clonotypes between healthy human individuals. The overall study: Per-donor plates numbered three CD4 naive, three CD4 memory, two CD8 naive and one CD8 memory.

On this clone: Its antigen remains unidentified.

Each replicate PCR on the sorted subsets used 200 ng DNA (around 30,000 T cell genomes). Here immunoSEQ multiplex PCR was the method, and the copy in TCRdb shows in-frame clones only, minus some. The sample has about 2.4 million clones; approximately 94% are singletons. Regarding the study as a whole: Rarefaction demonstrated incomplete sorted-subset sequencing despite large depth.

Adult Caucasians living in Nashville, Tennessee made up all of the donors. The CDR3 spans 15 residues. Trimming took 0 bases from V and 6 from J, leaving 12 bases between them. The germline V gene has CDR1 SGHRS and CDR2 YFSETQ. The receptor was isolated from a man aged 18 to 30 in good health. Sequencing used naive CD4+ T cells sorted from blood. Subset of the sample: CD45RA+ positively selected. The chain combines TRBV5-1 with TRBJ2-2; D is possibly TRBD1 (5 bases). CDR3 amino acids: CASSLGHTTAGELFF. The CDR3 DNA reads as TGCGCCAGCAGCTTGGGTCACACGACAGCCGGGGAGCTGTTTTTT.